Each of the 10 T cell receptor beta chains below was sequenced from the same sample in a study of persistence of HIV-infected CD4 T cells. Sequencing used immunoSEQ version 4 in survey mode. Assay: immunoSEQ multiplex PCR; the TCRdb copy retains only in-frame clones and omits some. The sample records about 51,000 clones, 75% to 90% being singletons. No antigen is known for these receptors. This nonspecific control used anti-CD3/anti-CD28 bead stimulation of CD4+ T cells. Sorting of responding CD4+ T cells relied on upregulated CD40 ligand together with CD69. Here the sequenced sample was CD4+ T cells sorted from PBMCs after 18-hour stimulation, taken from a patient who received antiretroviral therapy. These receptors came from an adult woman with HIV who was CMV-seropositive.

This clone was counted a single time. The chain is built from TRBV2 and TRBJ1-4; D call uncertain. This CDR3 is 14 amino acids long. CDR1 and CDR2 (germline): SNHLY, FYNNEI. V lost 4 bases, J lost 7 bases, and 13 bases lay in between. The CDR3 loop reads CASSVSTAGEKLFF. The CDR3 region has the DNA TGTGCCAGCAGTGTCAGTACGGCGGGTGAAAAACTGTTTTTT.

The V call is TRBV19, the J call TRBJ1-4; unclear D gene. CDR1 and CDR2 (germline): LNHDA, SQIVND (reference sequence). Trimming shortened V by 3 bases and J by 0 bases, and 5 bases separated the two germline ends. CDR3 size: 14 residues. CDR3 coding DNA: TGTGCCAGTAGTATTACAGCAACTAATGAAAAACTGTTTTTT. As protein: CASSITATNEKLFF.

The chain couples TRBV7-3 to TRBJ1-1; tentative D call: TRBD1 (5 bases). Germline V gene lookup returns CDR1 SGHTA and CDR2 FQGTGA. The CDR3 consists of 13 residues. Trimming removed 0 bases from V and 11 bases from J, with 13 bases in between. The CDR3: CASSLTEGREAFF. In nucleotides, the CDR3 is TGTGCCAGCAGCTTAACAGAGGGCAGGGAGGCTTTCTTT.

The J gene is TRBJ2-3, the V gene TRBV5-6; D is tentatively TRBD1 or TRBD2 (6 bases each). Germline CDR1 is SGHDT and CDR2 is YYEEEE. The V end was cut by 3 bases, the J end by 6 bases, with 23 bases between. This CDR3 spans 17 amino acids. DNA of the CDR3: TGTGCCAGCAGCTCCGCCCTCGGGGGCGGGGCGCGGGATACGCAGTATTTT. It translates to CASSSALGGGARDTQYF.

The V and J genes are TRBV19 and TRBJ1-2; tentative D call: TRBD1 (6 bases). Germline lookup yields CDR1 LNHDA and CDR2 SQIVND (reference sequence). The germline V and J ends were trimmed by 5 bases and 6 bases, with 19 bases remaining between them. This CDR3 is built from 15 residues. This CDR3 reads CASSLSSSGVHGYTF. As DNA, the CDR3 is TGTGCCAGTAGTCTTTCCTCTTCAGGGGTTCATGGCTACACCTTC. Based on the CDR3 plus reference TRBV19 and TRBJ1-2, the full variable domain is DGGITQSPKYLFRKEGQNVTLSCEQNLNHDAMYWYRQDPGQGLRLIYYSQIVNDFQKGDIAEGYSVSREKKESFPLTVTSAQKNPTAFYLCASSLSSSGVHGYTFGSGTRLTVV.

The chain employs TRBV11-3 and TRBJ1-2, with 12 bases that match TRBD1. The CDR3 length is 15 residues. Germline-derived CDR1 and CDR2 are SGHNT and YENEEA. The junction had 9 bases not matched to a gene; V was cut back by 5 bases and J by 8 bases. The CDR3 region is CASSTTGTGGGGYTF. As DNA, the CDR3 is TGTGCCAGCAGCACCACCGGGACAGGGGGCGGAGGCTACACCTTC. Based on the CDR3 plus reference TRBV11-3 and TRBJ1-2, the full variable domain is EAGVVQSPRYKIIEKKQPVAFWCNPISGHNTLYWYLQNLGQGPELLIRYENEEAVDDSQLPKDRFSAERLKGVDSTLKIQPAELGDSAVYLCASSTTGTGGGGYTFGSGTRLTVV.

The J gene is TRBJ1-2, the V gene TRBV10-3, with D hard to call. V was clipped by 6 bases and J by 8 bases, with 10 bases between them. Germline V gene sequence: CDR1 ENHRY, CDR2 SYGVKD. The CDR3 is 11 residues long. The CDR3 loop reads CAISTGWGYTF. CDR3 bases: TGTGCCATCAGCACTGGGTGGGGCTACACCTTC.

The chain has TRBV12-3 or TRBV12-4 and TRBJ2-7; D is unclear. The CDR3 is made up of 13 amino acids. With 0 bases removed from V and 4 bases from J, the gap between germline ends came to 7 bases. This chain's CDR3 is CASSLAPQYEQYF. The CDR3 DNA is TGTGCCAGCAGTTTAGCCCCTCAATACGAGCAGTACTTC.

This clone has only one observation. This sequence joins TRBV29-1 and TRBJ1-1; D is ambiguous. V shed 7 bases and J shed 4 bases, with 13 bases lying between them. Germline assignment: CDR1 SQVTM and CDR2 ANQGSEA. This CDR3 comprises 12 residues. The CDR3 sequence: CSASPPSTEAFF. The DNA of the CDR3 is TGCAGCGCCTCCCCCCCGAGCACTGAAGCTTTCTTT.

This clone was seen only once. CDR3 sequence reads: CASSWRGQTSAYNEQFF. Written as DNA, the CDR3 is TGTGCCAGCAGCTGGAGGGGCCAAACTAGCGCCTACAATGAGCAGTTCTTC. This chain links TRBV9 with TRBJ2-1, with 7 bases that match TRBD2. The CDR3 sequence is 17 residues long. V gave up 4 bases and J gave up 2 bases; unmatched junction bases: 12. Germline-derived CDR1 and CDR2 are SGDLS and YYNGEE.